This T cell receptor beta chain was sequenced for a study of T cell repertoires in cytomegalovirus infection. About the study: Public TCR beta signature analysis indicated the presence of both CMV infection and matching HLA type. Whole-study findings and limits: CMV-specific HLA-C-restricted TCR beta clonotypes dominated the ex vivo response.

MiXCR, applied by TCRdb to the reads, yields one record per CDR3 protein. The table records under 150,000 distinct CDR3 sequences, almost 9% of them present only once. This clonotype has ten or more counts. Its antigen is as yet unknown. Between the trimmed V and J ends, which lost 1 base and 3 bases, there was a span of 9 bases. The CDR3 length is 14 residues. The chain couples TRBV12-3 or TRBV12-4 to TRBJ1-1; D gene uncertain. The sequence derives from a human donor in good health (CMV status not recorded). Some clones in this sample may be carry-over from other donors' samples. Sequenced material: PBMCs. This CDR3 is CASSLDVGDTEAFF. The CDR3 nucleotides read TGTGCCAGCAGTTTAGACGTTGGGGACACTGAAGCTTTCTTT.